The clone carrying this TCR beta chain was seen at least ten times. Its antigen remains unidentified. This entry belongs to a study of early T cells in non-severe SARS-CoV-2 infection. Trimming cost V 4 bases and J 7 bases; bases outside gene matches: 7. Germline V lookup: CDR1 ENHRY, CDR2 SYGVKD. This CDR3 comprises 14 residues. Unique molecular identifiers (one per individual cDNA molecule) were attached. In TCRdb, the 5' RACE reads were re-called with MiXCR into one record per CDR3 protein. This table holds about 61,000 distinct CDR3 sequences, less than 14% found once. Study observations and caveats: VDJdb matching, biased toward anti-spike CD8 responses, missed private and CD4 specificities.

The V and J genes are TRBV10-3 and TRBJ2-1; 7 bases are shared with TRBD2. This clonotype originated in an adult who was a healthcare worker with PCR-confirmed SARS-CoV-2 infection or an uninfected control (not recorded which). Sample: whole blood. The CDR3 reads CAISGGLGGNEQFF. The DNA of the CDR3 is TGTGCCATCAGTGGTGGACTAGGAGGGAATGAGCAGTTCTTC.